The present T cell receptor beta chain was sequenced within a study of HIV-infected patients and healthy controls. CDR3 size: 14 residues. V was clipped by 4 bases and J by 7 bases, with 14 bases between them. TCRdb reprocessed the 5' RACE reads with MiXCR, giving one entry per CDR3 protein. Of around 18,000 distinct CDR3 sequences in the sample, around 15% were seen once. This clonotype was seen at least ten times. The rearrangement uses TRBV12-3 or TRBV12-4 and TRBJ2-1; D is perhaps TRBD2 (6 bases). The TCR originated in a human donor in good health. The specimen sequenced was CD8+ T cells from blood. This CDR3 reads CASSSPSGRNEQFF. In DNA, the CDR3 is TGTGCCAGCAGTTCCCCTTCAGGGAGGAATGAGCAGTTCTTC.